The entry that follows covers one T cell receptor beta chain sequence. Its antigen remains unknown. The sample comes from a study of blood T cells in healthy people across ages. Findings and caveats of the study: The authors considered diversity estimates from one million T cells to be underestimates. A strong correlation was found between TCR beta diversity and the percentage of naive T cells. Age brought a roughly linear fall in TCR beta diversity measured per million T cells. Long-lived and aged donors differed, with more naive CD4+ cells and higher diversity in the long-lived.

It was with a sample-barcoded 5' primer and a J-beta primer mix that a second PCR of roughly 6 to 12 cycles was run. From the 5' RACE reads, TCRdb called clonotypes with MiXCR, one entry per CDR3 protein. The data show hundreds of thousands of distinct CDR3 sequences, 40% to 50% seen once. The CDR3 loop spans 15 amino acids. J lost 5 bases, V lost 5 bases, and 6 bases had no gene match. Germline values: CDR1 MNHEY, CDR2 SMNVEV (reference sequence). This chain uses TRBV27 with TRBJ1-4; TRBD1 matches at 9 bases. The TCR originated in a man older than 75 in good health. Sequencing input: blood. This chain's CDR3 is CASSPGGTGNEKLFF. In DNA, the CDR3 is TGTGCCAGCAGTCCAGGGGGGACAGGGAATGAAAAACTGTTTTTT.